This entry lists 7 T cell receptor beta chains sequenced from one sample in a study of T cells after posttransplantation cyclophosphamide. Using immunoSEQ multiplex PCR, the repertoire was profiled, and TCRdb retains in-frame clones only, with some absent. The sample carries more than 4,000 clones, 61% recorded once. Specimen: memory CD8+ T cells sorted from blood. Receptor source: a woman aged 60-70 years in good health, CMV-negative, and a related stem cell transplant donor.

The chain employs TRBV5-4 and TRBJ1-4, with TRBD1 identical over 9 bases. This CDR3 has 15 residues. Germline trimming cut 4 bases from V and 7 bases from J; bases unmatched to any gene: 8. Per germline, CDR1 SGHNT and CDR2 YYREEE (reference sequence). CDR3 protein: CASSDPTGGVEKLFF. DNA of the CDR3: TGTGCCAGCAGCGACCCGACAGGGGGAGTTGAAAAACTGTTTTTT.

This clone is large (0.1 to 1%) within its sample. DNA of the CDR3: TGTGCCAGCAGCTTGGCCTCGGGGGTGAACACTGAAGCTTTCTTT. Translation: CASSLASGVNTEAFF. J is TRBJ1-1 and V is TRBV5-4; perhaps TRBD1 as D (5 bases). This CDR3 comprises 15 residues. Germline assignment: CDR1 SGHNT and CDR2 YYREEE (reference sequence). The V gene lost 0 bases and the J gene lost 0 bases, with 9 bases spanning the gap. The variable domain in full, with the rest retrieved from reference TRBV5-4 and TRBJ1-1, is ETGVTQSPTHLIKTRGQQVTLRCSSQSGHNTVSWYQQALGQGPQFIFQYYREEENGRGNFPPRFSGLQFPNYSSELNVNALELDDSALYLCASSLASGVNTEAFFGQGTRLTVV.

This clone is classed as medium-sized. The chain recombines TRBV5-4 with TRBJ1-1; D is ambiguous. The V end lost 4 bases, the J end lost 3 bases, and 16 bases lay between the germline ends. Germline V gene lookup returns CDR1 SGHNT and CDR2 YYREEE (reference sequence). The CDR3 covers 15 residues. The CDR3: CASSPQGSVYTEAFF. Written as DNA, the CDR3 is TGTGCCAGCAGCCCTCAAGGGAGCGTATACACTGAAGCTTTCTTT. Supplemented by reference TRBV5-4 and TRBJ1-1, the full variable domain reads ETGVTQSPTHLIKTRGQQVTLRCSSQSGHNTVSWYQQALGQGPQFIFQYYREEENGRGNFPPRFSGLQFPNYSSELNVNALELDDSALYLCASSPQGSVYTEAFFGQGTRLTVV.

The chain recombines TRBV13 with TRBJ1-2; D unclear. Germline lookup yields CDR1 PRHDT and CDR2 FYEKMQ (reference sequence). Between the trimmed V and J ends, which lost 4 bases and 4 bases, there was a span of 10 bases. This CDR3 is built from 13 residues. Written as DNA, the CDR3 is TGTGCCAGCAGCTCCTCGGGAGCCTATGGCTACACCTTC. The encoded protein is CASSSSGAYGYTF.

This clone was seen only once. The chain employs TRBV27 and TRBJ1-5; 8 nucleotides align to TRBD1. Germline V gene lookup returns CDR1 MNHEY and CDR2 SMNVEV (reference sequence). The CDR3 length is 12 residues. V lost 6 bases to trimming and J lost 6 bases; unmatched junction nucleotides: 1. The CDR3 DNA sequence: TGTGCCAGCAGAACAGGGGGTCAGCCCCAGCATTTT. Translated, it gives CASRTGGQPQHF.

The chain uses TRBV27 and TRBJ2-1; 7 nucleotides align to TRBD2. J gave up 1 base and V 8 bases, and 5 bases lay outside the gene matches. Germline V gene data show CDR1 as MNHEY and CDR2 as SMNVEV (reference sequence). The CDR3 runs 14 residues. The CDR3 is CASSYGGSYNEQFF. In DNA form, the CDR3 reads TGTGCCAGCTCTTACGGGGGGTCCTACAATGAGCAGTTCTTC.

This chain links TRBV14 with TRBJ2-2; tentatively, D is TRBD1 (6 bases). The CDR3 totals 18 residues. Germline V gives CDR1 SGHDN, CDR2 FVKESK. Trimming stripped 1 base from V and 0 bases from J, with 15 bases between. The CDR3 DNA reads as TGTGCCAGCAGCCAAGTTTACCGACAGGCAACGAACACCGGGGAGCTGTTTTTT. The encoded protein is CASSQVYRQATNTGELFF.